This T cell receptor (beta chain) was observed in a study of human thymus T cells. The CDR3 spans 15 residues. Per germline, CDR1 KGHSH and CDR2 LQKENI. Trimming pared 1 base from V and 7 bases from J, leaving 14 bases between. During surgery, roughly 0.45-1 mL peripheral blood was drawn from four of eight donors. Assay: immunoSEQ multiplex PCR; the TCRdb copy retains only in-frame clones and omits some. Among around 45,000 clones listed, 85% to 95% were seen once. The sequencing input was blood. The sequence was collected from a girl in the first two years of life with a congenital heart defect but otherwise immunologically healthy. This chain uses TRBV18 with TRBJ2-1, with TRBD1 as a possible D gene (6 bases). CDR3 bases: TGTGCCAGCTCACCACGAGCAGGGACACAAAATGAGCAGTTCTTC. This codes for CASSPRAGTQNEQFF.